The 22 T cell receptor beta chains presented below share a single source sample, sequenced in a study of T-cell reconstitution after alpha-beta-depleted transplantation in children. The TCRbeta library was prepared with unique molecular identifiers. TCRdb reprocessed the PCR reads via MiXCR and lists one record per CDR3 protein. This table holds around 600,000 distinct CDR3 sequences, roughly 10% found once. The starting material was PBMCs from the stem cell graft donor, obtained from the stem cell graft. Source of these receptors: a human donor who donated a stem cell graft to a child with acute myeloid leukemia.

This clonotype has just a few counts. The CDR3 DNA is TGTGCCAGCAGTCTACCGCCCGGGACTAGCGGTACCTACGAGCAGTACTTC. It yields the protein CASSLPPGTSGTYEQYF. The chain has TRBV6-2 or TRBV6-3 and TRBJ2-7, with 11 bases identical to TRBD2. Losses at the gene ends were 5 bases for V and 2 bases for J; bases not matched to a gene: 11. CDR1 and CDR2 (germline): MNHEY, SVGEGT. The CDR3 contains 17 residues.

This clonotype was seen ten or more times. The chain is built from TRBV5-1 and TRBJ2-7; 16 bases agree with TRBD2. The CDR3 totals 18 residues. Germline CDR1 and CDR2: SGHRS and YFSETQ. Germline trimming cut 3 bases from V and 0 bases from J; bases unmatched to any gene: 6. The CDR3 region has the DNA TGCGCCAGCAGCTCGGGACTAGCGGGAGGGCCGACCTCCTACGAGCAGTACTTC. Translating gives CASSSGLAGGPTSYEQYF.

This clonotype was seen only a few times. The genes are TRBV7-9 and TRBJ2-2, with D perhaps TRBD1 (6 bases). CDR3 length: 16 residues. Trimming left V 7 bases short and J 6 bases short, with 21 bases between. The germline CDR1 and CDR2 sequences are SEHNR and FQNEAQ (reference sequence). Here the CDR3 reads CASKHIRGNVAGELFF. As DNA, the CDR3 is TGTGCCAGCAAGCACATCAGGGGTAACGTGGCCGGGGAGCTGTTTTTT.

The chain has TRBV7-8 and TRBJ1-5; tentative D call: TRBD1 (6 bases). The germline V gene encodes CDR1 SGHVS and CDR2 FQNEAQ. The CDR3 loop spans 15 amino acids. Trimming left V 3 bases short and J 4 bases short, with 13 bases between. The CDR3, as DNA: TGTGCCAGCAGCTTGAAGGGGGGGCAGAATCAGCCCCAGCATTTT. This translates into CASSLKGGQNQPQHF.

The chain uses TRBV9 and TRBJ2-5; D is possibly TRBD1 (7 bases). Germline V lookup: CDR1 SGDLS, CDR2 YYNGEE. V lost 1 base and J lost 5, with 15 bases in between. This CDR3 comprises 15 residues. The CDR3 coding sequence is TGTGCCAGCAGCGTAAGGGGGCTAGCGCTGGAGACCCAGTACTTC. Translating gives CASSVRGLALETQYF. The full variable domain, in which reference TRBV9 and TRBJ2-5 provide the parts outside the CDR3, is DSGVTQTPKHLITATGQRVTLRCSPRSGDLSVYWYQQSLDQGLQFLIQYYNGEERAKGNILERFSAQQFPDLHSELNLSSLELGDSALYFCASSVRGLALETQYFGPGTRLLVL.

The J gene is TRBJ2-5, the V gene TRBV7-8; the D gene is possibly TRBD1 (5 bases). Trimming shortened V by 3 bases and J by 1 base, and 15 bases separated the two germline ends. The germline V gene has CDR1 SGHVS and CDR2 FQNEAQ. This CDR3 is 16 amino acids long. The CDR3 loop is CASSLSSLGAQETQYF. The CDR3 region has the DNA TGTGCCAGCAGCTTGAGCAGCCTTGGGGCCCAAGAGACCCAGTACTTC.

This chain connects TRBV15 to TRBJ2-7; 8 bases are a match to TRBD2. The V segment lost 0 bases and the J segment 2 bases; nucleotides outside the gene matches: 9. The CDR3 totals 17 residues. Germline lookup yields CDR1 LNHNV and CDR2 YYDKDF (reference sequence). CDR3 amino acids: CATSRDRISGGAYEQYF. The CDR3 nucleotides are TGTGCCACCAGCAGAGATCGTATTTCGGGAGGGGCCTACGAGCAGTACTTC.

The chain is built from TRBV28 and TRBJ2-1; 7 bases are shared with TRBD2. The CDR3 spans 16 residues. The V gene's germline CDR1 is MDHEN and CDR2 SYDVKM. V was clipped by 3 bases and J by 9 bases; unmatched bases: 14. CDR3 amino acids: CASSFYRGVAGVEQFF. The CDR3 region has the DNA TGTGCCAGCAGTTTCTACAGAGGAGTGGCGGGAGTTGAGCAGTTCTTC.

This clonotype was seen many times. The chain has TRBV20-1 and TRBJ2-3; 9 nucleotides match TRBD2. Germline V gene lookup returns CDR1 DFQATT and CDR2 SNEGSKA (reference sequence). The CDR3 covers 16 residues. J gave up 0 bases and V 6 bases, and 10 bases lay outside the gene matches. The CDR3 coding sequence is TGCAGTGCCTCCATTGCTAGCGGGACTAGCACAGATACGCAGTATTTT. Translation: CSASIASGTSTDTQYF.

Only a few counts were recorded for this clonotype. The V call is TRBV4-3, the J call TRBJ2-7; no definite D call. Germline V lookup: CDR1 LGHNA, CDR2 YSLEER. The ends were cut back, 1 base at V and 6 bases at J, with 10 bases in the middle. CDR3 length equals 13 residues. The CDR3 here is CASSQVTKGEQYF. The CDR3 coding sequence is TGCGCCAGCAGCCAAGTTACTAAAGGCGAGCAGTACTTC.

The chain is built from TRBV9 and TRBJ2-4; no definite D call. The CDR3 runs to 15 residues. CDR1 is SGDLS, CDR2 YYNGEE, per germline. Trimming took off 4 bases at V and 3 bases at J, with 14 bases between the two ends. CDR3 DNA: TGTGCCAGCAGCCCCGGAGACGGTAACAAAAACATTCAGTACTTC. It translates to CASSPGDGNKNIQYF.

CDR3: CASSSHSNTGELFF. As DNA, the CDR3 is TGTGCCAGCAGTTCCCACTCGAACACCGGGGAGCTGTTTTTT. This chain links TRBV27 with TRBJ2-2; unclear D gene. The length of the CDR3 is 14 residues. The germline CDR1 and CDR2 sequences are MNHEY and SMNVEV (reference sequence). V was clipped by 4 bases and J by 0 bases, with 6 bases between them.

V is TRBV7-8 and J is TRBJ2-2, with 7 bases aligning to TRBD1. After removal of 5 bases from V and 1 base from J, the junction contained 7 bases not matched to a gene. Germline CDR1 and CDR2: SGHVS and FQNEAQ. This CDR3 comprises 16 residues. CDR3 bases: TGTGCCAGCAGCCCCCCGAGGACAGGGAACACCGGGGAGCTGTTTTTT. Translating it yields CASSPPRTGNTGELFF.

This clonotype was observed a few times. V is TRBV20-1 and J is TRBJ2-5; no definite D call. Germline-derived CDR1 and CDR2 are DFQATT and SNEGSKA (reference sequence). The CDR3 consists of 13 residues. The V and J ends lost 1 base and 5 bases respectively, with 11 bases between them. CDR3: CSARGLRLETQYF. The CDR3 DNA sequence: TGCAGTGCTAGAGGACTTCGATTGGAGACCCAGTACTTC.

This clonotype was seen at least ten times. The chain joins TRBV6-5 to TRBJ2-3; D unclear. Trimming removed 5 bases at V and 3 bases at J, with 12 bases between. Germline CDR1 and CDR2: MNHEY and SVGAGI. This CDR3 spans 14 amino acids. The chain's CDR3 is CASSRTYGTDTQYF. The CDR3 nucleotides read TGTGCCAGCAGTCGGACCTACGGTACAGATACGCAGTATTTT.

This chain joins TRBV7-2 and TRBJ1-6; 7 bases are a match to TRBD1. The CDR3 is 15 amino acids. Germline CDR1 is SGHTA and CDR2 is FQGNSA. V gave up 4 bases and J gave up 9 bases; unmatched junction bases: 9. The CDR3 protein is CASSYLTGSGSPLHF. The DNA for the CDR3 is TGTGCCAGCAGCTACCTGACAGGGTCGGGTTCACCCCTCCACTTT. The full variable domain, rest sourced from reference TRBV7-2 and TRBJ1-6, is GAGVSQSPSNKVTEKGKDVELRCDPISGHTALYWYRQSLGQGLEFLIYFQGNSAPDKSGLPSDRFSAERTGGSVSTLTIQRTQQEDSAVYLCASSYLTGSGSPLHFGNGTRLTVT.

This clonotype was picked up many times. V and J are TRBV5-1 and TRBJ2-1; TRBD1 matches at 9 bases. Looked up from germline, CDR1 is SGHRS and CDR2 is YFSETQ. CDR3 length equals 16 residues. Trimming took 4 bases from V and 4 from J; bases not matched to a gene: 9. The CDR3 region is CASSDPGQGNYNEQFF. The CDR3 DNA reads TGCGCCAGCAGCGACCCGGGACAGGGTAATTACAATGAGCAGTTCTTC.

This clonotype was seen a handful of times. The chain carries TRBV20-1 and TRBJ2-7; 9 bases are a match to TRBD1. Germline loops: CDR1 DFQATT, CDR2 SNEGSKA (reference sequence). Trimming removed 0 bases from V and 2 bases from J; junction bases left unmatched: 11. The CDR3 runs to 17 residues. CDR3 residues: CSARDSDRGFKPYEQYF. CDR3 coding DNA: TGCAGTGCTAGAGATTCGGACAGGGGCTTTAAGCCCTACGAGCAGTACTTC.

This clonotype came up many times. The CDR3 spells CSASRAGLASEQYF. The CDR3 DNA is TGCAGTGCTAGTCGGGCGGGACTAGCTTCCGAGCAGTACTTC. V and J are TRBV20-1 and TRBJ2-7, with 9 positions matching TRBD2. From germline, CDR1 is DFQATT and CDR2 SNEGSKA (reference sequence). V shed 3 bases, J shed 6 bases, and the junction held 9 bases outside the gene matches. The CDR3 extends over 14 amino acids.

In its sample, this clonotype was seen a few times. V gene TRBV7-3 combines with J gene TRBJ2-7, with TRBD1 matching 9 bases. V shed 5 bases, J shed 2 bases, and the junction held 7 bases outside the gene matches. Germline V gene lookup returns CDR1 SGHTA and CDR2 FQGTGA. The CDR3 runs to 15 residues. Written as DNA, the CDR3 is TGTGCCAGCAGCCCACGGACAGGGGTTGCCTACGAGCAGTACTTC. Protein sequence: CASSPRTGVAYEQYF.

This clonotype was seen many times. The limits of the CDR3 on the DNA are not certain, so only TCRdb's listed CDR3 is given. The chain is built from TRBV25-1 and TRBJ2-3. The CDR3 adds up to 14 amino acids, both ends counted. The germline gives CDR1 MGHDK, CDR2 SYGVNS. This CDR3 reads CASSSSWGTDTQYF.

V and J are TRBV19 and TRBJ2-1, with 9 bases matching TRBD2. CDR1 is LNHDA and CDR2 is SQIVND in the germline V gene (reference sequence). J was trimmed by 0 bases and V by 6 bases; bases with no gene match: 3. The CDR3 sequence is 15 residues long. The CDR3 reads CASSKREVSYNEQFF. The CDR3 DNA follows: TGTGCCAGTAGCAAGCGGGAGGTCTCCTACAATGAGCAGTTCTTC. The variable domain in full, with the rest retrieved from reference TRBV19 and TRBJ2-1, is DGGITQSPKYLFRKEGQNVTLSCEQNLNHDAMYWYRQDPGQGLRLIYYSQIVNDFQKGDIAEGYSVSREKKESFPLTVTSAQKNPTAFYLCASSKREVSYNEQFFGPGTRLTVL.